This record covers a single T cell receptor (beta chain). Its antigen is not known. The data originate from a study of shared clonotypes between healthy human individuals. Broader study findings: The small donor group covered limited genetic and exposure diversity.

Measured with immunoSEQ multiplex PCR; TCRdb has only the in-frame clones, and not every one. The repertoire has hundreds of thousands of clones, about 96% of them found once; the top ten carry around 0.1%. Terminally differentiated effector memory CD45RA+ cells were left out of the naive CD8 fraction, which was CD45RO-negative and positively selected for CCR7. Sequenced material: naive CD8+ T cells sorted from blood. The receptor was isolated from a woman aged 25 to 39 in good health.

CDR3 nucleotides: TGCGCCAGCAGCCTCAGCGTTACTAGCGGGAGTTCCTACAATGAGCAGTTCTTC. Translation: CASSLSVTSGSSYNEQFF. The chain uses TRBV4-1 and TRBJ2-1, with 11 bases identical to TRBD2. Germline values: CDR1 MGHRA, CDR2 YSYEKL. The CDR3 extends over 18 amino acids. With 4 bases clipped from V and 1 base from J, the junction kept 9 bases outside the gene matches.